Described below is a single TCR beta chain sequence and its context. In the original analysis: It was from reference gene primer amplification that nucleated cell counts were estimated. Produced via immunoSEQ multiplex PCR; TCRdb's table is partial and in-frame only. V, J and clone size are taken as reported in that table, and D and trimming were inferred from the DNA itself. The repertoire holds approximately 160,000 clones, with approximately 75% as singletons. The data belong to a study of blood T cell repertoires in COVID-19. The wider study: Acute-phase and convalescent COVID-19 samples originated in the United States, Italy and Spain. T cells, B-cell-depleted T cells, or PBMCs provided the cDNA or gDNA that served as material.

In germline, CDR1 is MRHNA, CDR2 SNTAGT. Trimming stripped 2 bases from V and 4 bases from J, with 14 bases between. This CDR3 comprises 15 residues. The sequenced sample consisted of peripheral blood. The clonotype originates from a human donor in a cohort sampled during active COVID-19. J is TRBJ1-2 and V is TRBV6-4; the D gene is possibly TRBD1 (6 bases). This CDR3 is CASSDRPGTIYGYTF. As DNA, the CDR3 is TGTGCCAGCAGTGACAGACCCGGGACAATCTATGGCTACACCTTC.